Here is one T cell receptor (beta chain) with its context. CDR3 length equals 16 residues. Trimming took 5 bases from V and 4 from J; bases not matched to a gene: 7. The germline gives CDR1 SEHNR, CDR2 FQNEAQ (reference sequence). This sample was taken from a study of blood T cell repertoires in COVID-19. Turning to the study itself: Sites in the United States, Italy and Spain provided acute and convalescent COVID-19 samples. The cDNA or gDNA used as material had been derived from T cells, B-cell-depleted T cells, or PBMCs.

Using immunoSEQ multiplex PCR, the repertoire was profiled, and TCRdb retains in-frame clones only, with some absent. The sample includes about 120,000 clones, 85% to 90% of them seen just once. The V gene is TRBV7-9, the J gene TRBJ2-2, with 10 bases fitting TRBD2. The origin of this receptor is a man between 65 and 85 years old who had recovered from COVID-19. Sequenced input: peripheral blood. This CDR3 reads CASSRTSGPLTGELFF. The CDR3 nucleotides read TGTGCCAGCAGCCGGACTAGCGGACCACTCACCGGGGAGCTGTTTTTT.